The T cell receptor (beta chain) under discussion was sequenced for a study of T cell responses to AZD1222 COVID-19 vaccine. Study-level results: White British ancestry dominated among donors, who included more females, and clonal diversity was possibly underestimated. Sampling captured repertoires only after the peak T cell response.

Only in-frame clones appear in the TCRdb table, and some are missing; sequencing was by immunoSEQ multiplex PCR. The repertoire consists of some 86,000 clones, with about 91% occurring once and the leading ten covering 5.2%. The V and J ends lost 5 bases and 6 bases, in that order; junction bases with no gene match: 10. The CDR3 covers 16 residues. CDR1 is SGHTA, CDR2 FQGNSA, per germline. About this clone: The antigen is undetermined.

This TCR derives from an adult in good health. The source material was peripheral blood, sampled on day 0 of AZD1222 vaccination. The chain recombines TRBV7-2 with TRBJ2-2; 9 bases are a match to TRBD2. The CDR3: CASSPYSGRNSGELFF. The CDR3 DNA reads TGTGCCAGCAGCCCGTATAGCGGGAGAAACTCCGGGGAGCTGTTTTTT.